Below, 20 T cell receptor beta chains from the same sample are listed, as sequenced in a study of T cells after yellow fever vaccination. From the 5' RACE reads, TCRdb called clonotypes with MiXCR, one entry per CDR3 protein. The sample lists about 250,000 distinct CDR3 sequences, about 3.7% seen once, with around 19% in the top ten. The specimen comprised PBMCs, sampled 15 days after the yellow fever booster vaccination. The receptor set was obtained from a man between 18 and 29 years old who received the YFV17D yellow fever vaccine.

This clonotype has only a few counts. The chain carries TRBV5-4 and TRBJ2-2, with a tentative D call TRBD2 (7 bases). Germline V lookup: CDR1 SGHNT, CDR2 YYREEE (reference sequence). Deletions cut 2 bases from V and 2 bases from J, with 13 bases between. CDR3 length equals 16 residues. CDR3 protein: CASSLVGGLNTGELFF. CDR3 nucleotides: TGTGCCAGCAGCTTAGTGGGGGGGCTAAACACCGGGGAGCTGTTTTTT.

Ten or more counts support this clonotype. This rearrangement joins TRBV7-9 to TRBJ2-7, with D possibly matching TRBD1 (5 bases). The CDR3 has 15 residues. V was cut by 5 bases and J by 3 bases, with 17 bases left in between. Looked up from germline, CDR1 is SEHNR and CDR2 is FQNEAQ (reference sequence). This CDR3 reads CASSPVQAGIYEQYV. The DNA of the CDR3 is TGTGCCAGCAGCCCCGTACAAGCAGGGATCTACGAGCAGTACGTC.

This clonotype was counted at least ten times. The rearrangement uses TRBV10-2 and TRBJ2-7; tentatively, D is TRBD1 or TRBD2 (5 bases each). V lost 7 bases to trimming and J lost 4 bases, with 14 bases between them. CDR3 length equals 13 residues. Germline V CDR1 and CDR2: WSHSY, SAAADI. The CDR3 spells CASTGDPGYEQYF. Written as DNA, the CDR3 is TGCGCCAGCACCGGGGACCCCGGGTACGAGCAGTACTTC.

In this sample, this clonotype turned up many times. The chain links TRBV9 to TRBJ1-1; 7 bases are shared with TRBD1. This CDR3 is 15 amino acids long. CDR1 and CDR2 (germline): SGDLS, YYNGEE. Germline trimming cut 4 bases from V and 1 base from J; bases unmatched to any gene: 7. CDR3 sequence (DNA): TGTGCCAGCAGCCCCCGGACAGGTCGGAACACTGAAGCTTTCTTT. Amino acids: CASSPRTGRNTEAFF.

The table lists this clonotype with a few counts. The chain joins TRBV7-2 to TRBJ2-7; TRBD1 might be the D (6 bases). Germline CDR1 is SGHTA and CDR2 is FQGNSA. The V gene lost 8 bases and the J gene lost 0 bases, with 17 bases spanning the gap. The CDR3 contains 15 residues. The CDR3 DNA sequence: TGTGCCAGCTCCCCCACAGGGAGTAGCTCCTACGAGCAGTACTTC. It specifies CASSPTGSSSYEQYF. The full variable domain, in which reference TRBV7-2 and TRBJ2-7 provide the parts outside the CDR3, is GAGVSQSPSNKVTEKGKDVELRCDPISGHTALYWYRQSLGQGLEFLIYFQGNSAPDKSGLPSDRFSAERTGGSVSTLTIQRTQQEDSAVYLCASSPTGSSSYEQYFGPGTRLTVT.

This clonotype was counted ten times or more. The chain carries TRBV29-1 and TRBJ1-5; tentatively, D is TRBD1 (6 bases). The V end lost 1 base, the J end lost 2 bases, and 9 bases lay between the germline ends. The CDR3 is 14 residues long. Germline values: CDR1 SQVTM, CDR2 ANQGSEA. The CDR3 region has the DNA TGCAGCGTTGAAGTCGAGGGGGGCAATCAGCCCCAGCATTTT. Translated: CSVEVEGGNQPQHF. Full variable domain (outside the CDR3, taken from reference TRBV29-1 and TRBJ1-5): SAVISQKPSRDICQRGTSLTIQCQVDSQVTMMFWYRQQPGQSLTLIATANQGSEATYESGFVIDKFPISRPNLTFSTLTVSNMSPEDSSIYLCSVEVEGGNQPQHFGDGTRLSIL.

This clonotype was recorded at least ten times. The DNA for the CDR3 is TGTGCCAGCTCTCGGGGGGACGAGCAGTACTTC. Protein sequence: CASSRGDEQYF. V gene TRBV7-9 combines with J gene TRBJ2-7; TRBD2 matches 7 bases. Trimming took 8 bases from V and 5 from J; bases not matched to a gene: 3. Germline V lookup: CDR1 SEHNR, CDR2 FQNEAQ (reference sequence). The CDR3 is 11 amino acids. Based on the CDR3 plus reference TRBV7-9 and TRBJ2-7, the full variable domain is DTGVSQNPRHKITKRGQNVTFRCDPISEHNRLYWYRQTLGQGPEFLTYFQNEAQLEKSRLLSDRFSAERPKGSFSTLEIQRTEQGDSAMYLCASSRGDEQYFGPGTRLTVT.

This clonotype was detected ten times or more. This chain connects TRBV6-5 to TRBJ2-1, with 12 bases identical to TRBD2. Germline lookup yields CDR1 MNHEY and CDR2 SVGAGI. The trim removed 7 bases at V and 1 base at J, leaving 2 bases unmatched. The CDR3 covers 15 residues. DNA for the CDR3: TGTGCCAGCAACCTAGCGGGGGGGTCCTACAATGAGCAGTTCTTC. Protein sequence: CASNLAGGSYNEQFF.

This clonotype was counted at least ten times. The chain couples TRBV4-1 to TRBJ1-2; the D is unclear. This CDR3 comprises 17 residues. Germline V gene lookup returns CDR1 MGHRA and CDR2 YSYEKL. Trimming left V 0 bases short and J 4 bases short, with 18 bases between. CDR3 loop: CASSQDPLEGRAYGYTF. The CDR3 region has the DNA TGCGCCAGCAGCCAAGATCCCCTAGAAGGGAGGGCCTATGGCTACACCTTC.

This clonotype was picked up many times. The V call is TRBV12-3 or TRBV12-4, the J call TRBJ2-2, with no clear D. The CDR3 sequence is 15 residues long. Between the trimmed V and J ends, which lost 1 base and 1 base, there was a span of 7 bases. CDR3 coding DNA: TGTGCCAGCAGTTTAGTTAGTTGGAACACCGGGGAGCTGTTTTTT. Translation: CASSLVSWNTGELFF.

This clonotype was seen ten or more times. This CDR3 is CASSLNPGTGEKLFF. CDR3 bases: TGCGCCAGCAGTCTCAACCCGGGGACAGGAGAAAAACTGTTTTTT. The rearrangement uses TRBV4-3 and TRBJ1-4; 8 positions match TRBD1. Germline V gives CDR1 LGHNA, CDR2 YSLEER. The CDR3 loop spans 15 amino acids. V dropped 6 bases and J dropped 8; count of bases not matched to a gene: 11.

This clonotype was seen many times. The chain combines TRBV5-1 with TRBJ1-4, with D perhaps matching TRBD1 (6 bases). CDR1 and CDR2 (germline): SGHRS, YFSETQ. The CDR3 loop spans 14 amino acids. V lost 3 bases, J lost 8 bases, and 14 bases lay in between. The CDR3 nucleotides are TGCGCCAGCAGCTCAGGGGAGAACAAGGAAAAACTGTTTTTT. This encodes CASSSGENKEKLFF.

In this sample, this clonotype turned up many times. The chain employs TRBV3-1 and TRBJ2-4, with 15 bases that match TRBD2. CDR1 LGHDT and CDR2 YNNKEL come from the germline V gene (reference sequence). The CDR3 runs to 18 residues. V gave up 7 bases and J gave up 2 bases; unmatched junction bases: 9. In DNA, the CDR3 is TGTGCCAGCATCAGGACTAGCGGGGGGGGAACCACCAAAAACATTCAGTACTTC. This gives the protein CASIRTSGGGTTKNIQYF.

This clonotype showed up many times. V is TRBV7-2 and J is TRBJ2-3, with 7 bases matching TRBD2. The length of the CDR3 is 15 residues. Trimming removed 8 bases from V and 0 bases from J; junction bases left unmatched: 8. In germline, CDR1 is SGHTA, CDR2 FQGNSA. In DNA form, the CDR3 reads TGTGCCAGCCGGTCCAGCGGGGTGAGCACAGATACGCAGTATTTT. It specifies CASRSSGVSTDTQYF.

This clonotype was picked up many times. This sequence joins TRBV29-1 and TRBJ1-2; D is undetermined. With 1 base removed from V and 6 bases from J, the gap between germline ends came to 12 bases. Germline V gives CDR1 SQVTM, CDR2 ANQGSEA. CDR3 length: 13 residues. CDR3 region: CSVEVALQNGYTF. CDR3 coding DNA: TGCAGCGTTGAAGTGGCCCTGCAGAATGGCTACACCTTC.

This clonotype showed up many times. This chain uses TRBV5-1 with TRBJ1-4; D is undetermined. Germline V lookup: CDR1 SGHRS, CDR2 YFSETQ. CDR3 length: 16 amino acids. With 1 base removed from V and 7 bases from J, the gap between germline ends came to 17 bases. This chain's CDR3 is CASSLQPILIGEKLFF. The CDR3 DNA sequence: TGCGCCAGCAGCTTGCAGCCGATCCTAATTGGTGAAAAACTGTTTTTT.

This clonotype appeared many times. This chain links TRBV6-2 or TRBV6-3 with TRBJ1-5; 8 nucleotides align to TRBD1. The CDR3 is 15 residues long. The germline CDR1 and CDR2 sequences are MNHEY and SVGEGT. V shed 6 bases, J shed 2 bases, and the junction held 6 bases outside the gene matches. Here the CDR3 DNA reads TGTGCCAGCAGGACGGACAGGGACGGCAATCAGCCCCAGCATTTT. Residues: CASRTDRDGNQPQHF.

In this sample, this clonotype turned up a few times. The genes are TRBV7-2 and TRBJ2-3; no reliable D call. V lost 2 bases to trimming and J lost 7 bases, with 7 bases between them. The CDR3 totals 12 residues. The germline CDR1 and CDR2 sequences are SGHTA and FQGNSA. As DNA, the CDR3 is TGTGCCAGCAGCTTAAACCTTAATACGCAGTATTTT. As protein: CASSLNLNTQYF.

Ten or more counts support this clonotype. The chain combines TRBV5-5 with TRBJ2-7; D is unclear. V lost 4 bases and J 4 bases, leaving 18 bases between the germline ends. The germline CDR1 and CDR2 sequences are SGHKS and YYEKEE (reference sequence). CDR3 length: 15 residues. In nucleotides, the CDR3 is TGTGCCAGCAGCAACGGAGCTTTTGGTGGTTACGAGCAGTACGTC. Amino acid sequence: CASSNGAFGGYEQYV.

This clonotype appeared many times. The V gene is TRBV3-1, the J gene TRBJ1-5; D perhaps matches TRBD1 (5 bases). This CDR3 region has 15 residues. Between the trimmed V and J ends, which lost 0 bases and 5 bases, there was a span of 11 bases. Germline loops: CDR1 LGHDT, CDR2 YNNKEL (reference sequence). CDR3 protein: CASSQDAGLDQPQHF. The CDR3 DNA is TGTGCCAGCAGCCAAGATGCAGGGCTGGATCAGCCCCAGCATTTT.